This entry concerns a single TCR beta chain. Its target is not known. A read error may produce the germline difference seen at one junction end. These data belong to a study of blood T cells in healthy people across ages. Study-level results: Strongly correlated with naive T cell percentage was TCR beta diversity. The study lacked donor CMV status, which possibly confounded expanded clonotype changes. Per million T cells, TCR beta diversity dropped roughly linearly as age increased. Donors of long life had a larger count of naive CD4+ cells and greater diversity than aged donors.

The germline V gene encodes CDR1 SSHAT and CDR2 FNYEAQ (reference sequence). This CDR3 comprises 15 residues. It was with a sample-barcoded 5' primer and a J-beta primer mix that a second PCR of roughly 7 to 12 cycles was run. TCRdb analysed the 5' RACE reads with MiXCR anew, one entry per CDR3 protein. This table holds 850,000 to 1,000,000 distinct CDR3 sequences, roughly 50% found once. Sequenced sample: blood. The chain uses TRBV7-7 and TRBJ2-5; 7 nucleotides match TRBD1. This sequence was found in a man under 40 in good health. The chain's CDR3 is CASSSRTGPQETQYF. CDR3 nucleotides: TGTGCTAGCAGCTCCCGGACAGGTCCCCAAGAGACCCAGTACTTC.